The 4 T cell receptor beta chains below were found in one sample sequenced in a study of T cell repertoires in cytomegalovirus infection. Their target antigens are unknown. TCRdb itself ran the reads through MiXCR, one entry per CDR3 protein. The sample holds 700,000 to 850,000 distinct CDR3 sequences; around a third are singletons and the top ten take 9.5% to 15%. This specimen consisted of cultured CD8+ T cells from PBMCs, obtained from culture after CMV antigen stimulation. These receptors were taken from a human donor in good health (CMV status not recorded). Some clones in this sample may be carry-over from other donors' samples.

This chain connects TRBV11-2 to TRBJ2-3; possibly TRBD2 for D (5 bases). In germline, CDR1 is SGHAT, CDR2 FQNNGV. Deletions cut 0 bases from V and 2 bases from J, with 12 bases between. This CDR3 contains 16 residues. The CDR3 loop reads CASSLDLWEPTDTQYF. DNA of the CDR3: TGTGCCAGCAGCTTAGATCTCTGGGAGCCCACAGATACGCAGTATTTT. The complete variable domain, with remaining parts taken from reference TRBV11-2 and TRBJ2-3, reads EAGVAQSPRYKIIEKRQSVAFWCNPISGHATLYWYQQILGQGPKLLIQFQNNGVVDDSQLPKDRFSAERLKGVDSTLKIQPAKLEDSAVYLCASSLDLWEPTDTQYFGPGTRLTVL.

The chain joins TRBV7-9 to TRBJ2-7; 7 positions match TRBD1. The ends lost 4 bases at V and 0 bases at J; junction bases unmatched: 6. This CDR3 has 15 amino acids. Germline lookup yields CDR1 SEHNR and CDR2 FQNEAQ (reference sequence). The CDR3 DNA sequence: TGTGCCAGCAGCTCAACAGGGGCCAGCTCCTACGAGCAGTACGTC. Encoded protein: CASSSTGASSYEQYV.

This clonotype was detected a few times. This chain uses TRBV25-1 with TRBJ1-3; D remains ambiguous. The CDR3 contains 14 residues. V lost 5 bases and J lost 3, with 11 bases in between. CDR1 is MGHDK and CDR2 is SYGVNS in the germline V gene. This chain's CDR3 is CASSPFPSGNTIYF. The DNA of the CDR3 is TGTGCCAGCAGTCCATTCCCCAGTGGAAACACCATATATTTT.

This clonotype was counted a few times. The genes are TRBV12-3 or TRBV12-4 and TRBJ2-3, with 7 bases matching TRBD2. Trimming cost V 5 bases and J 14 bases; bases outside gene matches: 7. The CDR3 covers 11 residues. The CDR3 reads CASSTPREAYF. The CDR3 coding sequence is TGTGCCAGCAGTACCCCTCGGGAGGCGTATTTT.